These 9 T cell receptor beta chains came from one sample sequenced in a study of shared clonotypes between healthy human individuals. Clones were read by immunoSEQ multiplex PCR, and TCRdb kept only the in-frame ones, dropping some. The table has more than 550,000 clones, about two thirds seen once. The sequenced sample consisted of memory CD4+ T cells sorted from blood. Subset noted: CD45RA-negative fraction. These receptor sequences come from a young woman in good health.

This clone was detected ten times or more. The sample carries other DNA sequences with the same CDR3. The V call is TRBV5-1, the J call TRBJ2-1, with a possible D match to TRBD1 (5 bases). The CDR3 consists of 15 residues. Trimming shortened V by 0 bases and J by 2 bases, and 9 bases separated the two germline ends. The germline V gene has CDR1 SGHRS and CDR2 YFSETQ. In DNA, the CDR3 is TGCGCCAGCAGCTTGGATTCAGGGACCTACAATGAGCAGTTCTTC. Translated: CASSLDSGTYNEQFF. The entire variable domain, with the rest obtained from reference TRBV5-1 and TRBJ2-1, is as follows: KAGVTQTPRYLIKTRGQQVTLSCSPISGHRSVSWYQQTPGQGLQFLFEYFSETQRNKGNFPGRFSGRQFSNSRSEMNVSTLELGDSALYLCASSLDSGTYNEQFFGPGTRLTVL.

This clone was picked up many times. V gene TRBV6-5 combines with J gene TRBJ2-5; 10 nucleotides agree with TRBD1. V was clipped by 7 bases and J by 5 bases; unmatched bases: 10. Per germline, CDR1 MNHEY and CDR2 SVGAGI. The CDR3 is made up of 15 amino acids. The CDR3 protein is CASIRDRGSIETQYF. The CDR3 bases are TGTGCCAGCATCAGGGACAGGGGTTCGATTGAGACCCAGTACTTC.

As DNA, the CDR3 is TGTGCCAGCAGGAGTTTTAACTATGGCTACACCTTC. It codes for CASRSFNYGYTF. The V and J genes are TRBV2 and TRBJ1-2; D unresolved. The CDR3 contains 12 residues. Between the trimmed V and J ends, which lost 6 bases and 1 base, there was a span of 6 bases. Germline V gene sequence: CDR1 SNHLY, CDR2 FYNNEI.

The V gene is TRBV10-2, the J gene TRBJ1-1; 7 bases are a match to TRBD1. Germline CDR1 is WSHSY and CDR2 is SAAADI. V was pared by 6 bases and J by 4 bases, with 8 bases of the junction left unmatched. CDR3 length equals 14 residues. The CDR3 bases are TGCGCCAGCAGCGAACAGGGGCGCGGCACTGAAGCTTTCTTT. Translating gives CASSEQGRGTEAFF.

This clone was found once. The rearrangement joins TRBV27 to TRBJ2-5, with 11 bases aligning to TRBD2. Germline CDR1 MNHEY, CDR2 SMNVEV (reference sequence). V lost 2 bases and J lost 5; bases outside the gene matches: 1. This CDR3 spans 14 amino acids. The CDR3 reads CASSLIAGGETQYF. CDR3 bases: TGTGCCAGCAGTTTAATAGCGGGAGGGGAGACCCAGTACTTC.

This chain connects TRBV5-1 to TRBJ2-2, with 7 bases fitting TRBD2. Germline values: CDR1 SGHRS, CDR2 YFSETQ. CDR3 length: 15 amino acids. Losses at the gene ends were 1 base for V and 4 bases for J; bases not matched to a gene: 4. The CDR3 DNA follows: TGCGCCAGCAGCTTGTCAACTAGCGCCACCGGGGAGCTGTTTTTT. Translating gives CASSLSTSATGELFF.

This chain's CDR3 is CATSSRGRAQDEQFF. In DNA form, the CDR3 reads TGTGCCACCAGCAGTCGTGGGAGGGCCCAGGATGAGCAGTTCTTC. This rearrangement joins TRBV15 to TRBJ2-1; TRBD2 matches 7 bases. CDR1 is LNHNV, CDR2 YYDKDF, per germline (reference sequence). Trimming at V came to 3 bases and at J to 8 bases, leaving 10 bases not matched to a gene. The length of the CDR3 is 15 residues. Based on the CDR3 plus reference TRBV15 and TRBJ2-1, the full variable domain is DAMVIQNPRYQVTQFGKPVTLSCSQTLNHNVMYWYQQKSSQAPKLLFHYYDKDFNNEADTPDNFQSRRPNTSFCFLDIRSPGLGDTAMYLCATSSRGRAQDEQFFGPGTRLTVL.

V usage is TRBV28 and J usage is TRBJ1-4, with TRBD1 as a possible D gene (6 bases). Germline values: CDR1 MDHEN, CDR2 SYDVKM. The V and J ends lost 5 bases and 5 bases respectively, with 9 bases between them. This CDR3 has 13 residues. The CDR3 sequence is CASSGRGNEKLFF. CDR3 nucleotides: TGTGCCAGCAGTGGCAGGGGAAATGAAAAACTGTTTTTT.

The chain couples TRBV2 to TRBJ2-3; tentatively, D is TRBD2 (6 bases). The CDR3 has 14 amino acids. Trimming took off 1 base at V and 6 bases at J, with 11 bases between the two ends. Germline CDR1 SNHLY, CDR2 FYNNEI. The CDR3 is CASSEEGGGDTQYF. The CDR3 nucleotides read TGTGCCAGCAGTGAAGAGGGAGGCGGGGATACGCAGTATTTT.